This entry lists 17 T cell receptor beta chains sequenced from one sample in a study of blood T cell repertoires in COVID-19. Assay used: immunoSEQ multiplex PCR; TCRdb lists only in-frame clones, some missing. The table lists 70,000 to 75,000 clones, 90% of them singletons. The sample comprised peripheral blood. Receptors originate from a woman aged 18-29 years with acute or convalescent COVID-19.

The chain recombines TRBV10-3 with TRBJ1-1; TRBD1 matches 7 bases. Germline CDR1 is ENHRY and CDR2 is SYGVKD. V lost 3 bases and J lost 1; bases outside the gene matches: 5. This CDR3 is built from 15 residues. The CDR3: CAISDPGQSNTEAFF. The CDR3 nucleotides are TGTGCCATCAGTGATCCGGGACAGTCGAACACTGAAGCTTTCTTT.

The chain joins TRBV28 to TRBJ1-4; 8 bases align to TRBD1. The CDR3 runs 15 residues. Unmatched junction bases numbered 10, after V lost 5 bases and J lost 8 bases. Germline V CDR1 and CDR2: MDHEN, SYDVKM. The CDR3 DNA reads as TGTGCCAGCAGTCCCGCCCAGGGGGCAGTCGAAAAACTGTTTTTT. Amino acid sequence: CASSPAQGAVEKLFF.

Note on this clone: An end of the junction does not agree with germline; a read error may underlie this. The V and J genes are TRBV19 and TRBJ2-1; the match to TRBD2 covers 7 bases. Germline CDR1 LNHDA, CDR2 SQIVND (reference sequence). CDR3 length: 14 amino acids. CDR3 nucleotide sequence: TGTGCCAGTAGTATTGCGGGAGACTACGATGAGCAGTTCTTC. It codes for CASSIAGDYDEQFF.

This chain links TRBV28 with TRBJ1-1; TRBD1 matches 7 bases. The CDR3 totals 16 residues. CDR1 and CDR2 (germline): MDHEN, SYDVKM. The ends lost 3 bases at V and 0 bases at J; junction bases unmatched: 7. CDR3 bases: TGTGCCAGCAGTTTTACAACAGGGGACCTGAACACTGAAGCTTTCTTT. Translated: CASSFTTGDLNTEAFF.

The rearrangement uses TRBV12-3 or TRBV12-4 and TRBJ1-2; the D gene is possibly TRBD1 (6 bases). V lost 5 bases, J lost 7 bases, and 14 bases lay in between. There are 13 residues in the CDR3. In nucleotides, the CDR3 is TGTGCCAGCAGTCCTTCGACAGGACGTGGCTACACCTTC. Protein: CASSPSTGRGYTF.

V is TRBV28 and J is TRBJ1-5, with 8 positions matching TRBD1. The J segment lost 7 bases and the V segment lost 7 bases, leaving 18 bases of the junction unmatched. CDR1 and CDR2 from the germline V gene are MDHEN and SYDVKM. This CDR3 is 17 amino acids long. In nucleotides, the CDR3 is TGTGCCAGCACACCCGATCGTAGGAGGCAGGGGGCGCAGCCCCAGCATTTT. Protein sequence: CASTPDRRRQGAQPQHF.

The chain is built from TRBV7-2 and TRBJ1-4; D is unresolved. CDR1 is SGHTA, CDR2 FQGNSA, per germline. CDR3 length: 14 amino acids. V dropped 4 bases and J dropped 4 bases, with 10 bases sitting between them. This chain's CDR3 is CASSSTTFNEKLFF. The CDR3 nucleotides are TGTGCCAGCAGCTCGACAACCTTTAATGAAAAACTGTTTTTT. The full variable domain, completed using reference TRBV7-2 and TRBJ1-4, is GAGVSQSPSNKVTEKGKDVELRCDPISGHTALYWYRQSLGQGLEFLIYFQGNSAPDKSGLPSDRFSAERTGGSVSTLTIQRTQQEDSAVYLCASSSTTFNEKLFFGSGTQLSVL.

This chain links TRBV27 with TRBJ1-1, with D possibly matching TRBD1 (6 bases). This CDR3 is built from 11 residues. Germline V gene data show CDR1 as MNHEY and CDR2 as SMNVEV (reference sequence). V lost 8 bases and J lost 8, with 12 bases in between. CDR3 sequence reads: CASAQGLEAFF. The CDR3 DNA reads as TGTGCCAGCGCCCAGGGGCTAGAAGCTTTCTTT.

The rearrangement joins TRBV28 to TRBJ1-3, with D perhaps matching TRBD1 (6 bases). V was pared by 5 bases and J by 3 bases, with 14 bases between. The germline V gene encodes CDR1 MDHEN and CDR2 SYDVKM. The CDR3 has 15 amino acids. This chain's CDR3 is CASSPGQQIGNTIYF. CDR3 sequence (DNA): TGTGCCAGCAGTCCCGGACAGCAGATTGGAAACACCATATATTTT.

The gene calls are TRBV4-1 and TRBJ2-5; D is possibly TRBD2 (6 bases). Germline assignment: CDR1 MGHRA and CDR2 YSYEKL. CDR3 length: 15 residues. Trimming cost V 5 bases and J 4 bases, with 17 bases left between them. The CDR3 DNA sequence: TGCGCCAGCAGCGAACTAGCCCTCTCGGGAGAGACCCAGTACTTC. Translation gives CASSELALSGETQYF.

Written as DNA, the CDR3 is TGTGCCAGCAGCTGGGGACAGGAGAATTCACCCCTCCACTTT. Protein sequence: CASSWGQENSPLHF. The rearrangement uses TRBV7-8 and TRBJ1-6; 8 bases are shared with TRBD1. The CDR3 runs 14 residues. Germline CDR1 and CDR2: SGHVS and FQNEAQ. Trimming took 4 bases from V and 7 from J; bases not matched to a gene: 3. Full variable domain (rest looked up from reference TRBV7-8 and TRBJ1-6): GAGVSQSPRYKVAKRGQDVALRCDPISGHVSLFWYQQALGQGPEFLTYFQNEAQLDKSGLPSDRFFAERPEGSVSTLKIQRTQQEDSAVYLCASSWGQENSPLHFGNGTRLTVT.

The chain joins TRBV11-2 to TRBJ1-1; 7 nucleotides line up with TRBD1. The CDR3 is made up of 14 amino acids. Trimming took 8 bases from V and 5 from J; bases not matched to a gene: 11. CDR1 and CDR2 (germline): SGHAT, FQNNGV. The CDR3 DNA is TGTGCCAGCGGCGACTACAGGGGTGGGACTGAAGCTTTCTTT. Its translation: CASGDYRGGTEAFF.

The rearrangement links TRBV4-1 to TRBJ2-5, with TRBD2 matching over 8 bases. This CDR3 spans 16 amino acids. Germline V lookup: CDR1 MGHRA, CDR2 YSYEKL. V shed 4 bases and J 5 bases; nucleotides not matched to a gene: 12. CDR3 nucleotide sequence: TGCGCCAGCAGCCTGACCGGGACTAGTAACTCGGAGACCCAGTACTTC. The encoded protein is CASSLTGTSNSETQYF.

The chain employs TRBV7-2 and TRBJ2-3, with D possibly matching TRBD2 (6 bases). CDR3 length equals 17 residues. V was trimmed by 1 base and J by 0 bases, leaving 14 bases between them. CDR1 SGHTA and CDR2 FQGNSA come from the germline V gene. CDR3 in DNA: TGTGCCAGCAGCTTAGTACGAGGTAGCGGTAGCACAGATACGCAGTATTTT. Translating it yields CASSLVRGSGSTDTQYF.

The chain couples TRBV7-9 to TRBJ2-5; 16 bases are a match to TRBD2. V dropped 5 bases and J dropped 13; count of bases not matched to a gene: 4. CDR1 is SEHNR and CDR2 is FQNEAQ in the germline V gene (reference sequence). This CDR3 region has 13 residues. CDR3 amino acids: CASSTGLAGGPYF. The CDR3 DNA is TGTGCCAGCAGCACGGGACTAGCGGGAGGGCCGTACTTC.

The chain recombines TRBV4-3 with TRBJ2-7, with 9 positions matching TRBD2. This CDR3 is 18 amino acids long. Trimming at V came to 0 bases and at J to 5 bases, leaving 14 bases not matched to a gene. The germline CDR1 and CDR2 sequences are LGHNA and YSLEER. The CDR3 loop is CASSQDVSVLAGGNEQYF. The CDR3 DNA reads as TGCGCCAGCAGCCAAGATGTTTCTGTTCTGGCGGGAGGGAACGAGCAGTACTTC.

The chain links TRBV5-6 to TRBJ1-1; 10 bases line up with TRBD1. The CDR3 covers 16 residues. V was pared by 3 bases and J by 6 bases, with 11 bases of the junction left unmatched. The germline V gene encodes CDR1 SGHDT and CDR2 YYEEEE. CDR3 loop: CASSYRDRGLRAEAFF. CDR3 DNA sequence: TGTGCCAGCAGCTACCGGGACAGGGGACTTCGGGCTGAAGCTTTCTTT.